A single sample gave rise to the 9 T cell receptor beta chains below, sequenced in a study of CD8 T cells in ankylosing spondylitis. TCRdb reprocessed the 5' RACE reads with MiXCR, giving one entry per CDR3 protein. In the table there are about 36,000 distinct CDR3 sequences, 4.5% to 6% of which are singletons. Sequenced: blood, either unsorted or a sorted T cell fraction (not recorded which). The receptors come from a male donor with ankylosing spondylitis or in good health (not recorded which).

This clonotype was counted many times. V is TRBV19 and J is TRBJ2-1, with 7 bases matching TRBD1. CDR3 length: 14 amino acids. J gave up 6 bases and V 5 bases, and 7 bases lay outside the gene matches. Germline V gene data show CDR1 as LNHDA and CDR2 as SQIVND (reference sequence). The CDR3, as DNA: TGTGCCAGTAGTTCCCGGACAGGTGTCAATGAGCAGTTCTTC. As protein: CASSSRTGVNEQFF.

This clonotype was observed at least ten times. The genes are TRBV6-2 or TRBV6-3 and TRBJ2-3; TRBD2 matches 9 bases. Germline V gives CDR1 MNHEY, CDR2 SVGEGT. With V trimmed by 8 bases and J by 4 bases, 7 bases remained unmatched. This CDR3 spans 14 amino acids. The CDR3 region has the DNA TGTGCCAGCGACCGCGGGAGGGCCCCAGATACGCAGTATTTT. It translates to CASDRGRAPDTQYF.

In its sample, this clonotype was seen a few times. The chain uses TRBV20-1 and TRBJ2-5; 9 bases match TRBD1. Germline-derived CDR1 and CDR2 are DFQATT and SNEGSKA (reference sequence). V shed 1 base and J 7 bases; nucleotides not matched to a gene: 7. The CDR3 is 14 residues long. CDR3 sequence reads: CSARVPGQGGTQYF. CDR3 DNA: TGCAGTGCTAGAGTGCCGGGACAGGGAGGGACCCAGTACTTC.

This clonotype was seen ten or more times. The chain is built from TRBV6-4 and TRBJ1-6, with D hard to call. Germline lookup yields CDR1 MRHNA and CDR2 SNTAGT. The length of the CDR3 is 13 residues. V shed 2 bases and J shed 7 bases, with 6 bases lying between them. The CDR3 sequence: CASSDVENSPLHF. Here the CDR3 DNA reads TGTGCCAGCAGTGACGTTGAGAATTCACCCCTCCACTTT.

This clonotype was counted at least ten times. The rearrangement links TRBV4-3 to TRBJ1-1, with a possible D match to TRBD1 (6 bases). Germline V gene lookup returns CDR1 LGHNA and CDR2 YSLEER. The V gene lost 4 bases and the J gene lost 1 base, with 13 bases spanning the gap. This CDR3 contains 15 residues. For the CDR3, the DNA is TGCGCCAGCAGCCCTCACGGGGGGGCGAACACTGAAGCTTTCTTT. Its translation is CASSPHGGANTEAFF.

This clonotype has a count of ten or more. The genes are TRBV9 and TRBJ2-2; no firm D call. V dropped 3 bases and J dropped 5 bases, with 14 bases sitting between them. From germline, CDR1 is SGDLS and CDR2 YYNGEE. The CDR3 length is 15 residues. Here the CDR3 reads CASSEGSIVTGELFF. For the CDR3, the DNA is TGTGCCAGCAGCGAGGGATCCATCGTAACCGGGGAGCTGTTTTTT.

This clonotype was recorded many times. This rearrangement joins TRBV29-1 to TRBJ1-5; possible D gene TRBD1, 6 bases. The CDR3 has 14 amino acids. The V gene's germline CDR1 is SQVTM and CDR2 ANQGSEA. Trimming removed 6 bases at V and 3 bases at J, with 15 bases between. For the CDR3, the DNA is TGCAGCGTGACGGAGGGGGACACCAATCAGCCCCAGCATTTT. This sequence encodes CSVTEGDTNQPQHF.

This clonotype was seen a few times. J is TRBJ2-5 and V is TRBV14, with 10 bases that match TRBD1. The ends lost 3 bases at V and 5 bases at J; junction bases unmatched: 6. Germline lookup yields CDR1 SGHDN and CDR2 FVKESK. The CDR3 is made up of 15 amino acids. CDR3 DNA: TGTGCCAGCAGCCAGCTGACAGGGGGCTTGGAGACCCAGTACTTC. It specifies CASSQLTGGLETQYF. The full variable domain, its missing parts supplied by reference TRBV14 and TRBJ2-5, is EAGVTQFPSHSVIEKGQTVTLRCDPISGHDNLYWYRRVMGKEIKFLLHFVKESKQDESGMPNNRFLAERTGGTYSTLKVQPAELEDSGVYFCASSQLTGGLETQYFGPGTRLLVL.

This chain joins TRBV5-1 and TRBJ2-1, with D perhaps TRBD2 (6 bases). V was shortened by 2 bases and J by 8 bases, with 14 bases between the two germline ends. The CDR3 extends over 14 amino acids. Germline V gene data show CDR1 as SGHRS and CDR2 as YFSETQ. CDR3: CASSLYGSPDEQFF. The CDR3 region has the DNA TGCGCCAGCAGCTTATACGGGAGTCCAGATGAGCAGTTCTTC.